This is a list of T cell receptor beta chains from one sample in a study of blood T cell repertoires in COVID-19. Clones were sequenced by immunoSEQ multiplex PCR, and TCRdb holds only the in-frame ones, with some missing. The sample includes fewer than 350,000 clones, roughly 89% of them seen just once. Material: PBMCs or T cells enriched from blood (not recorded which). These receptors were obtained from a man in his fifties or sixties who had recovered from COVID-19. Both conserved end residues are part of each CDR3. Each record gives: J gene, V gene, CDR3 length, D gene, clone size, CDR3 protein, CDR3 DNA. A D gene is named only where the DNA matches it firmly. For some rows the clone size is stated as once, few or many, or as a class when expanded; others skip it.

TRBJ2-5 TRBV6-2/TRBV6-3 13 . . CASSYKREGTQYF TGTGCCAGCAGTTACAAGAGGGAAGGGACCCAGTACTTC
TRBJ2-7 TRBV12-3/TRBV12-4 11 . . CASSRRYEQYF TGTGCCAGCAGTCGCCGGTACGAGCAGTACTTC
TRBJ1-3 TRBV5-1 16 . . CASSLAPGYNSNTIYF TGCGCCAGCAGCTTGGCACCAGGTTATAACTCAAACACCATATATTTT
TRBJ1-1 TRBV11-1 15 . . CASSLGGAVNTEAFF TGTGCCAGCAGCTTAGGCGGGGCGGTGAACACTGAAGCTTTCTTT
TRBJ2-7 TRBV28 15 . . CATARWGGATYEQYF TGTGCCACCGCGAGATGGGGGGGCGCAACCTACGAGCAGTACTTC
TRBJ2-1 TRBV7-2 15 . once CASSLDVGGNNEQFF TGTGCCAGCAGCTTAGACGTCGGAGGCAACAATGAGCAGTTCTTC
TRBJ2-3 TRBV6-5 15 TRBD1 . CASRTGQGITDTQYF TGTGCCAGCAGAACGGGACAGGGAATCACAGATACGCAGTATTTT
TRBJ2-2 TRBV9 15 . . CASTGQGIDTGELFF TGTGCCAGCACAGGCCAGGGGATTGACACCGGGGAGCTGTTTTTT
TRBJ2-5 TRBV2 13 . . CASSGTDQETQYF TGTGCCAGCAGTGGAACGGACCAAGAGACCCAGTACTTC
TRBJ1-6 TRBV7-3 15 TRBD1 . CASSRDSSYNSPLHF TGTGCCAGCAGCCGGGACAGCTCCTATAATTCACCCCTCCACTTT
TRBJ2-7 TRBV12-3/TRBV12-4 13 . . CASSRTQGTEQYF TGTGCCAGCAGTCGAACTCAGGGAACCGAGCAGTACTTC
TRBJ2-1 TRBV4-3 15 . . CASSQDRATYNEQFF TGCGCCAGCAGCCAAGACAGGGCTACCTACAATGAGCAGTTCTTC
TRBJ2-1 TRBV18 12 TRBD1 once CASSPPDREKFF TGTGCCAGCTCACCACCAGACAGGGAAAAGTTCTTC
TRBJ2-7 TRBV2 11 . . CASVLNREQYF TGTGCCAGCGTACTAAACAGGGAGCAGTACTTC
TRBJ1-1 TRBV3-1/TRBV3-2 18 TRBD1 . CASSNGYRFQGAYTEAFF TGTGCCAGCAGCAACGGCTACCGGTTCCAGGGGGCGTACACTGAAGCTTTCTTT
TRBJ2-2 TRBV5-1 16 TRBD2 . CASSWGLAVNTGELFF TGCGCCAGCAGCTGGGGACTAGCGGTAAACACCGGGGAGCTGTTTTTT
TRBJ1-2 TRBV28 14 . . CASQRGGANYGYTF TGTGCCAGCCAAAGGGGAGGGGCTAACTATGGCTACACCTTC
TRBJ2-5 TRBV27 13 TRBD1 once CASRNRGWETQYF TGTGCCAGCAGGAACAGGGGATGGGAGACCCAGTACTTC
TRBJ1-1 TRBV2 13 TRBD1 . CASSVDRGTEAFF TGTGCCAGCAGTGTCGACAGGGGAACTGAAGCTTTCTTT
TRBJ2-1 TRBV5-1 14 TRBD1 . CASSLGQGHNEQFF TGCGCCAGCAGCTTGGGACAGGGACACAATGAGCAGTTCTTC
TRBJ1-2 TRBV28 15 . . CASSFSQGNSYGYTF TGTGCCAGCAGTTTTAGTCAGGGAAACTCGTATGGCTACACCTTC
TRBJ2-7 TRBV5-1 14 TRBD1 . CASSPRDSLYEQYF TGCGCCAGCAGCCCTAGGGACAGCCTTTACGAGCAGTACTTC
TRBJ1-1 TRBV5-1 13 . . CASSLESAAEAFF TGCGCCAGCAGCTTGGAATCGGCGGCCGAAGCTTTCTTT
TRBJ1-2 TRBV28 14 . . CASSPGGLSYGYTF TGTGCCAGCAGTCCAGGAGGGTTGAGCTATGGCTACACCTTC
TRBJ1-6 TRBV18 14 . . CASSPDGYNSPLHF TGTGCCAGCTCACCCGACGGGTATAATTCACCCCTCCACTTT
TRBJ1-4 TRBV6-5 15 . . CASRKGGDGNEKLFF TGTGCCAGCAGGAAAGGGGGAGACGGTAATGAAAAACTGTTTTTT